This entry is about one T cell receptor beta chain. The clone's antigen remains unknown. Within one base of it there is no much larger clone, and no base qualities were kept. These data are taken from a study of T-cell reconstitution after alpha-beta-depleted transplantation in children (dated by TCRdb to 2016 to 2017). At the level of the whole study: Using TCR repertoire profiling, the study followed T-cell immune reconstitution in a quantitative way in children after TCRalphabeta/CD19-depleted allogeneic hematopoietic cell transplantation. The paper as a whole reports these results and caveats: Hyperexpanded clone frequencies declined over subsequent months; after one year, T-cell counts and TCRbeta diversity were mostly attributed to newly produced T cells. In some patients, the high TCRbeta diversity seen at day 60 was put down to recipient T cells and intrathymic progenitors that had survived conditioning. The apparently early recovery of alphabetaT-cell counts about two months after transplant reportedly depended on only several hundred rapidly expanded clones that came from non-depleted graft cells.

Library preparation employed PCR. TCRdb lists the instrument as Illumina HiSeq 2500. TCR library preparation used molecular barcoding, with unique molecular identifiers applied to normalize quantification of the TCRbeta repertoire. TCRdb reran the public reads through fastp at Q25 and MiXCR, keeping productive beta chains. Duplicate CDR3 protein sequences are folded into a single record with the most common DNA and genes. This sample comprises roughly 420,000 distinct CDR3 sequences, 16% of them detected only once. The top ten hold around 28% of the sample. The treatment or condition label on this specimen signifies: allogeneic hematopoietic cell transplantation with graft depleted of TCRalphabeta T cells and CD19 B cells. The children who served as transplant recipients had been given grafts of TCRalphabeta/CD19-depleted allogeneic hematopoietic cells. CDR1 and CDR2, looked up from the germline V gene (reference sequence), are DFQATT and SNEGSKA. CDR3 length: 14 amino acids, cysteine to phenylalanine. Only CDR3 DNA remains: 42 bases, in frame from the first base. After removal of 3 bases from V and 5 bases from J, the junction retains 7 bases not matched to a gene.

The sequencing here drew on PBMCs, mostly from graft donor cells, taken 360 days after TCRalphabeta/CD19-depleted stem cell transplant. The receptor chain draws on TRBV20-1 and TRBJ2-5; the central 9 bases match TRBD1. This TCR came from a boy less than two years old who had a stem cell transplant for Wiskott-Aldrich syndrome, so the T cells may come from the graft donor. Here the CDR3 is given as CSASRDRAGETQYF. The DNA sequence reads TGCAGTGCTAGCCGGGACAGGGCCGGGGAGACCCAGTACTTC.